This T cell receptor beta chain was found in a study of blood T cell repertoires in COVID-19. Overall study context: Samples taken during acute and convalescent COVID-19 were collected in the United States, Italy and Spain. PBMCs, B-cell-depleted T cells, or T cells provided the cDNA or gDNA that made up the material.

As handled by the study authors: Amplification with reference gene primers provided the estimates of nucleated cell counts. Clones were read by immunoSEQ multiplex PCR, and TCRdb kept only the in-frame ones, dropping some. V, J and clone size reflect that table, while D and trimming were determined from the DNA. Of under 500,000 clones in the sample, about 90% are singletons; the top ten hold under 2%. Which cohort a participant joined came from the clinical history participants gave. The CDR3 is 13 amino acids. V was clipped by 7 bases and J by 5 bases, with 13 bases between them. This clonotype was obtained from a woman under 30 with acute COVID-19. The chain has TRBV12-3 or TRBV12-4 and TRBJ2-3; TRBD2 might be the D (5 bases). Material: PBMCs or T cells enriched from blood (not recorded which). CDR3 DNA: TGTGCCAGCACCCTGGGTGGAGGAGATACGCAGTATTTT. This gives the protein CASTLGGGDTQYF.